This TCR beta chain emerged from a study of spatial heterogeneity in lung cancer. Whole-study results and caveats: Tumoral mutation counts were tracked by counts of expanded intratumoral alpha and beta TCRs.

Germline loops: CDR1 MNHEY, CDR2 SVGEGT. Trimming at V came to 6 bases and at J to 4 bases, leaving 17 bases not matched to a gene. CDR3 length: 18 residues. Time point specified: sample taken at primary tumor resection. One entry per CDR3 protein, called by TCRdb with MiXCR from the 5' RACE reads. The sample carries 13,000 or so distinct CDR3 sequences, around 6% recorded once. This clonotype has ten or more counts. What it binds is unknown. The sample consisted of lung tumor tissue, taken at surgery. V is TRBV6-2 or TRBV6-3 and J is TRBJ2-1; 8 bases are a match to TRBD2. The receptor was isolated from a female donor with early-stage non-small cell lung cancer. This chain's CDR3 is CASSPRPGGGGIYNEQFF. For the CDR3, the DNA is TGTGCCAGCAGCCCCCGCCCGGGGGGGGGTGGTATTTACAATGAGCAGTTCTTC.